The 27 T cell receptor beta chains given below trace back to one sample, sequenced in a study of cytomegalovirus exposure and HLA in healthy donors. The PCR made use of 60 Vbeta and 13 Jbeta primers. Libraries were prepared by immunoSEQ multiplex PCR; TCRdb keeps only in-frame clonotypes and omits some of them. Here the sample spans about 160,000 clones, approximately 80% being singletons. Specimen: PBMCs. The receptors shown here come from a man under 40 in good health and CMV-seronegative.

The rearrangement links TRBV9 to TRBJ2-7; TRBD2 agrees at 8 bases. Germline CDR1 is SGDLS and CDR2 is YYNGEE. V lost 4 bases to trimming and J lost 0 bases; unmatched junction nucleotides: 3. The CDR3 is 14 amino acids. CDR3 in amino acids: CASSRSGNSYEQYF. The CDR3 DNA reads as TGTGCCAGCAGCCGTAGCGGGAACTCCTACGAGCAGTACTTC.

The chain employs TRBV28 and TRBJ2-1; a weak D match, TRBD2 (5 bases). The CDR3 loop spans 13 amino acids. CDR1 is MDHEN and CDR2 is SYDVKM in the germline V gene. V dropped 7 bases and J dropped 4 bases, with 11 bases sitting between them. The CDR3 sequence: CASNSGMYNEQFF. For the CDR3, the DNA is TGTGCCAGCAACTCGGGAATGTACAATGAGCAGTTCTTC.

The rearrangement joins TRBV6-1 to TRBJ2-7, with TRBD1 identical over 10 bases. The CDR3 loop spans 13 amino acids. The junction had 3 bases not matched to a gene; V was cut back by 4 bases and J by 6 bases. The V gene's germline CDR1 is MNHNS and CDR2 SASEGT. CDR3 nucleotide sequence: TGTGCCAGCAGTGTAGACAGGGGGCGCGAGCAGTACTTC. Amino acid sequence: CASSVDRGREQYF.

The chain links TRBV6-4 to TRBJ1-1; weak D call: TRBD1 (5 bases). The CDR3 is 13 residues long. The V end lost 6 bases, the J end lost 5 bases, and 13 bases lay between the germline ends. Germline V CDR1 and CDR2: MRHNA, SNTAGT. The CDR3 coding sequence is TGTGCCAGCAGGATGTCCGGGGGAACTGAAGCTTTCTTT. Translated, it gives CASRMSGGTEAFF.

The rearrangement joins TRBV7-3 to TRBJ2-1, with 9 bases identical to TRBD2. The CDR3 spans 14 residues. Germline V gene sequence: CDR1 SGHTA, CDR2 FQGTGA. V lost 8 bases and J lost 5; bases outside the gene matches: 7. The CDR3 reads CASGAAGGNNEQFF. In DNA, the CDR3 is TGTGCCAGCGGGGCGGCGGGGGGGAACAATGAGCAGTTCTTC.

A few counts support this clone. The CDR3 is CATREYEQYF. CDR3 coding DNA: TGCGCGACTAGGGAGTACGAGCAGTACTTC. The V call is TRBV10-2, the J call TRBJ2-7; possibly TRBD2 for D (6 bases). This CDR3 region has 10 residues. The germline CDR1 and CDR2 sequences are WSHSY and SAAADI.

V is TRBV6-1 and J is TRBJ2-7, with 13 bases fitting TRBD2. The CDR3 runs to 15 residues. The J segment lost 2 bases and the V segment lost 7 bases, leaving 5 bases of the junction unmatched. Germline CDR1 is MNHNS and CDR2 is SASEGT. Here the CDR3 reads CASTNGLAGAYEQYF. CDR3 coding DNA: TGTGCCAGCACCAACGGACTAGCGGGGGCCTACGAGCAGTACTTC.

This sequence joins TRBV11-3 and TRBJ1-4, with D possibly being TRBD1 (6 bases). There are 15 residues in the CDR3. Germline V CDR1 and CDR2: SGHNT, YENEEA. Trimming removed 4 bases at V and 3 bases at J, with 12 bases between. DNA of the CDR3: TGTGCCAGCAGCTGCTACCGACAGGCTAATGAAAAACTGTTTTTT. Translating gives CASSCYRQANEKLFF.

This clone was counted only a few times. CDR3 region: CASSDFRGWKTQYF. CDR3 DNA sequence: TGCGCCAGCAGTGATTTCCGGGGGTGGAAGACCCAGTACTTC. This chain uses TRBV10-1 with TRBJ2-5, with a weak D call TRBD2 (6 bases). The CDR3 length is 14 residues. The V gene's germline CDR1 is WNHNN and CDR2 SYGVQD (reference sequence). Trimming stripped 3 bases from V and 6 bases from J, with 14 bases between.

The CDR3 DNA is TGTGCCAGCAGCTTGGCTGACAGGGTGGGCACCGGGGAGCTGTTTTTT. Its protein product is CASSLADRVGTGELFF. The chain recombines TRBV5-4 with TRBJ2-2; 7 nucleotides match TRBD1. The CDR3 has 16 amino acids. J gave up 4 bases and V 0 bases, and 6 bases lay outside the gene matches. Per the germline V gene, CDR1 is SGHNT and CDR2 is YYREEE (reference sequence).

This chain uses TRBV19 with TRBJ1-1; the match to TRBD1 covers 10 bases. Per the germline V gene, CDR1 is LNHDA and CDR2 is SQIVND (reference sequence). The CDR3 runs to 14 residues. V was clipped by 5 bases and J by 4 bases; unmatched bases: 4. The CDR3 sequence is CASSQWTGGTEAFF. CDR3 coding DNA: TGTGCCAGTAGTCAGTGGACAGGGGGCACTGAAGCTTTCTTT.

The genes are TRBV18 and TRBJ2-3; TRBD1 aligns across 10 bases. The CDR3 length is 16 residues. CDR1 is KGHSH, CDR2 LQKENI, per germline. V lost 1 base, J lost 6 bases, and 7 bases stayed unmatched. CDR3 loop: CASSPLVGTGVDTQYF. The CDR3 bases are TGTGCCAGCTCACCACTAGTCGGGACAGGGGTTGATACGCAGTATTTT. The full variable domain, with the rest looked up from reference TRBV18 and TRBJ2-3, is NAGVMQNPRHLVRRRGQEARLRCSPMKGHSHVYWYRQLPEEGLKFMVYLQKENIIDESGMPKERFSAEFPKEGPSILRIQQVVRGDSAAYFCASSPLVGTGVDTQYFGPGTRLTVL.

This chain joins TRBV19 and TRBJ2-7; TRBD1 agrees at 10 bases. Germline loops: CDR1 LNHDA, CDR2 SQIVND (reference sequence). The CDR3 runs to 14 residues. J was trimmed by 2 bases and V by 5 bases; bases with no gene match: 3. The CDR3 DNA sequence: TGTGCCAGTAGTCGGACAGGGGGGACCTACGAGCAGTACTTC. Encoded protein: CASSRTGGTYEQYF.

As DNA, the CDR3 is TGTGCCAGCAGGGGGGGCTACGAGCAGTACTTC. Translated, it gives CASRGGYEQYF. The chain joins TRBV28 to TRBJ2-7, with D maybe TRBD2 (6 bases). The CDR3 runs to 11 residues. V gave up 6 bases and J gave up 3 bases, with 6 bases separating them. The germline V gene has CDR1 MDHEN and CDR2 SYDVKM.

This chain joins TRBV6-5 and TRBJ2-7, with D tentatively TRBD1 (6 bases). V gave up 6 bases and J gave up 0 bases, with 15 bases separating them. The CDR3 length is 15 residues. CDR1 MNHEY and CDR2 SVGAGI come from the germline V gene. The CDR3 DNA reads TGTGCCAGCAGAACGACAGGCTTGAGCTCCTACGAGCAGTACTTC. Encoded protein: CASRTTGLSSYEQYF.

The chain employs TRBV7-9 and TRBJ2-5; TRBD2 matches 7 bases. The junction had 11 bases not matched to a gene; V was cut back by 5 bases and J by 5 bases. From germline, CDR1 is SEHNR and CDR2 FQNEAQ (reference sequence). This CDR3 contains 15 residues. CDR3 residues: CASSPSMRGGETQYF. Written as DNA, the CDR3 is TGTGCCAGCAGCCCCTCGATGAGGGGAGGGGAGACCCAGTACTTC.

The chain joins TRBV7-2 to TRBJ2-7, with D perhaps matching TRBD2 (5 bases). V shed 2 bases and J shed 6 bases, with 17 bases lying between them. CDR1 and CDR2 (germline): SGHTA, FQGNSA. CDR3 length: 15 residues. The CDR3 reads CASSLTEAGQGEQYF. The CDR3 DNA reads TGTGCCAGCAGCTTAACAGAGGCGGGCCAAGGCGAGCAGTACTTC.

This clone was observed a handful of times. The chain is built from TRBV5-1 and TRBJ1-4; TRBD1 aligns across 9 bases. With V trimmed by 4 bases and J by 6 bases, 7 bases remained unmatched. The CDR3 is made up of 15 amino acids. Per germline, CDR1 SGHRS and CDR2 YFSETQ. The CDR3 region has the DNA TGCGCCAGCAGCCTGCAGGACAGGGGAGATGAAAAACTGTTTTTT. Residues: CASSLQDRGDEKLFF.

The CDR3 loop is CASSRLTESYEQYF. In nucleotides, the CDR3 is TGTGCCAGTAGTAGATTGACAGAGTCTTACGAGCAGTACTTC. The J gene is TRBJ2-7, the V gene TRBV19, with D possibly being TRBD1 (5 bases). The CDR3 consists of 14 residues. Germline lookup yields CDR1 LNHDA and CDR2 SQIVND (reference sequence). The V end was cut by 4 bases, the J end by 4 bases, with 14 bases between. The full variable domain, with the rest looked up from reference TRBV19 and TRBJ2-7, is DGGITQSPKYLFRKEGQNVTLSCEQNLNHDAMYWYRQDPGQGLRLIYYSQIVNDFQKGDIAEGYSVSREKKESFPLTVTSAQKNPTAFYLCASSRLTESYEQYFGPGTRLTVT.

The chain has TRBV7-9 and TRBJ2-1, with D maybe TRBD2 (6 bases). Germline loops: CDR1 SEHNR, CDR2 FQNEAQ (reference sequence). This CDR3 has 18 residues. Trimming left V 5 bases short and J 0 bases short, with 20 bases between. CDR3 in amino acids: CASSPQVGRGSSYNEQFF. The CDR3 DNA is TGTGCCAGCAGCCCCCAAGTCGGTCGGGGGAGCTCCTACAATGAGCAGTTCTTC.

This clone has just a few counts. This chain connects TRBV6-6 to TRBJ2-7; 7 positions match TRBD1. The CDR3 is 15 amino acids. The germline V gene has CDR1 MNHNY and CDR2 SVGAGI (reference sequence). The trim removed 4 bases at V and 2 bases at J, leaving 8 bases unmatched. CDR3 residues: CASSSWTGEPYEQYF. CDR3 bases: TGTGCCAGCAGTTCCTGGACAGGCGAACCCTACGAGCAGTACTTC.

This clone is a singleton in its sample. The chain has TRBV28 and TRBJ2-7; D might be TRBD1 (6 bases). CDR3 length: 13 residues. Germline V gene lookup returns CDR1 MDHEN and CDR2 SYDVKM. Between the trimmed V and J ends, which lost 5 bases and 3 bases, there was a span of 11 bases. As DNA, the CDR3 is TGTGCCAGCAGTCGGACAGCGCACTACGAGCAGTACTTC. It codes for CASSRTAHYEQYF.

This chain uses TRBV28 with TRBJ2-7; 11 nucleotides match TRBD1. Germline V gene data show CDR1 as MDHEN and CDR2 as SYDVKM. The CDR3 sequence is 13 residues long. V lost 6 bases to trimming and J lost 7 bases; unmatched junction nucleotides: 5. For the CDR3, the DNA is TGTGCCAGCAGGCTGGACAGGGGGCGGGAGCAGTACTTC. Its translation: CASRLDRGREQYF.

There are a few counts of this clone. The chain couples TRBV19 to TRBJ2-6; 8 nucleotides align to TRBD1. The V gene end was trimmed by 6 bases and the J gene end by 0 bases; junction bases not matched to a gene: 4. The CDR3 contains 16 residues. Germline V gene data show CDR1 as LNHDA and CDR2 as SQIVND (reference sequence). The CDR3 coding sequence is TGTGCCAGTAGGTTTACAGGGGGCTCTGGGGCCAACGTCCTGACTTTC. Translated, it gives CASRFTGGSGANVLTF. Supplemented by reference TRBV19 and TRBJ2-6, the full variable domain reads DGGITQSPKYLFRKEGQNVTLSCEQNLNHDAMYWYRQDPGQGLRLIYYSQIVNDFQKGDIAEGYSVSREKKESFPLTVTSAQKNPTAFYLCASRFTGGSGANVLTFGAGSRLTVL.

V is TRBV5-1 and J is TRBJ2-7; perhaps TRBD1 as D (5 bases). The V and J ends lost 0 bases and 2 bases respectively, with 9 bases between them. The CDR3 length is 14 residues. Germline CDR1 is SGHRS and CDR2 is YFSETQ. The CDR3 nucleotides read TGCGCCAGCAGCTTGGTACAGGACCCCTACGAGCAGTACTTC. It translates to CASSLVQDPYEQYF.

The count of this clone is one. The genes are TRBV2 and TRBJ2-3; TRBD1 matches 7 bases. From germline, CDR1 is SNHLY and CDR2 FYNNEI. V was pared by 10 bases and J by 10 bases, with 14 bases of the junction left unmatched. CDR3 length: 13 amino acids. Written as DNA, the CDR3 is TGTGCCACCAAGTCGTTATCGACAGGGTCGCAGTATTTT. Protein: CATKSLSTGSQYF.

The chain employs TRBV28 and TRBJ1-2; 8 bases align to TRBD1. Germline V gives CDR1 MDHEN, CDR2 SYDVKM. The CDR3 is 15 amino acids. V shed 4 bases and J 3 bases; nucleotides not matched to a gene: 7. The CDR3 DNA reads TGTGCCAGCAGTTCCCCCCAGGGGGCTGACTATGGCTACACCTTC. Translating it yields CASSSPQGADYGYTF.